This T cell receptor beta chain emerged from a study of cytomegalovirus exposure and HLA in healthy donors. Study-wide background: There were 117 million unique TCR beta sequences, drawn from about 179 million T cells, in an earlier analysis. Findings and limits, study-wide: Common viral pathogens (according to a later analysis) appeared linked to several of the most significant clusters.

About this clone itself: Antigen: not known.

V was clipped by 1 base and J by 4 bases, with 14 bases between them. Per the germline V gene, CDR1 is SGHTA and CDR2 is FQGNSA. The CDR3 covers 15 residues. The PCR ran on 60 Vbeta and 13 Jbeta primers. The assay was immunoSEQ multiplex PCR, and TCRdb's table has in-frame clones only and misses some. The sample consists of approximately 200,000 clones, around 74% of them appearing once. The sequencing input was PBMCs. The J gene is TRBJ2-7, the V gene TRBV7-2; tentative D call: TRBD2 (5 bases). This receptor was taken from a girl between 5 and 17 years old in good health and CMV-seropositive. CDR3 residues: CASSLVGATGYEQYF. CDR3 DNA sequence: TGTGCCAGCAGCTTAGTTGGTGCTACGGGATACGAGCAGTACTTC. Looking up the rest from reference TRBV7-2 and TRBJ2-7 gives the full variable domain: GAGVSQSPSNKVTEKGKDVELRCDPISGHTALYWYRQSLGQGLEFLIYFQGNSAPDKSGLPSDRFSAERTGGSVSTLTIQRTQQEDSAVYLCASSLVGATGYEQYFGPGTRLTVT.